The rows below give T cell receptor beta chains drawn from one sample of a study of response to subunit inactivated influenza vaccine. TCRdb recomputed calls from the RT-PCR reads with MiXCR, one row per CDR3 protein. The repertoire consists of a few hundred thousand distinct CDR3 sequences, with 13% to 15% occurring once and the leading ten covering roughly 11%. This specimen was PBMCs from blood, taken 11 to 12 days after vaccination. Every receptor here comes from a man aged 45 to 65 who received an inactivated influenza vaccine. CDR3s include the opening cysteine and the closing phenylalanine or tryptophan. A D gene is named only where the DNA matches it firmly. A row's size may be missing; if present it is once, few, many or a size class.

abundance,j_gene,d_gene,len,v_gene,CDR3aa,CDR3nt
many,TRBJ2-1,.,13,TRBV12-3/TRBV12-4,CASGPQLVAEQFF,TGTGCCAGCGGGCCCCAACTAGTTGCTGAGCAGTTCTTC
few,TRBJ2-3,.,12,TRBV5-1,CASSPALGTQYF,TGCGCCAGCAGCCCCGCTCTGGGTACGCAGTATTTT
many,TRBJ2-1,.,13,TRBV20-1,CSARQGERDEQFF,TGCAGTGCTAGACAGGGGGAGCGGGATGAGCAGTTCTTC
.,TRBJ2-1,.,17,TRBV12-3/TRBV12-4,CASSVPYGGGTYNEQFF,TGTGCCAGCAGTGTACCCTATGGGGGTGGGACCTACAATGAGCAGTTCTTC
many,TRBJ1-4,.,15,TRBV9,CASSKTQATNEKLFF,TGTGCCAGCAGTAAGACCCAAGCAACTAATGAAAAACTGTTTTTT
once,TRBJ2-7,.,16,TRBV19,CASSPMALSPTYEQYF,TGTGCCAGTAGTCCCATGGCCTTATCCCCAACCTACGAGCAGTACTTC
many,TRBJ1-5,.,13,TRBV29-1,CSVSGDSNQPQHF,TGCAGCGTCTCAGGGGATAGCAATCAGCCCCAGCATTTT
.,TRBJ2-3,TRBD2,15,TRBV5-1,CASSWTGTSGDTQYF,TGCGCCAGCAGCTGGACCGGGACTAGCGGCGATACGCAGTATTTT
.,TRBJ2-7,.,13,TRBV6-6,CASSSNSNYEQYF,TGTGCCAGCAGTAGTAACTCCAACTACGAGCAGTACTTC
.,TRBJ1-1,TRBD1,15,TRBV20-1,CCARENRGQNTEAFF,TGCTGTGCTAGAGAGAACAGGGGGCAGAACACTGAAGCTTTCTTT
.,TRBJ2-1,TRBD2,15,TRBV18,CASSPQLAGNNEQFF,TGTGCCAGCTCACCGCAGCTAGCGGGGAACAATGAGCAGTTCTTC
many,TRBJ1-3,.,13,TRBV12-3/TRBV12-4,CASSLGAGNTIYF,TGTGCCAGCAGTTTAGGCGCTGGAAACACCATATATTTT
.,TRBJ2-7,.,15,TRBV4-2,CASSPTQGNGYEQYF,TGTGCCAGCAGCCCAACTCAGGGGAACGGCTACGAGCAGTACTTC
once,TRBJ1-5,.,16,TRBV7-8,CASSSYQGQHNQPQHF,TGTGCCAGCAGCTCTTATCAAGGCCAGCACAATCAGCCCCAGCATTTT
few,TRBJ2-3,.,15,TRBV9,CASSVAGFGTDTQYF,TGTGCCAGCAGCGTAGCGGGGTTCGGCACAGATACGCAGTATTTT
few,TRBJ1-1,.,12,TRBV3-1,CASSKGKVEAFF,TGTGCCAGCAGCAAAGGCAAGGTCGAAGCTTTCTTT
many,TRBJ2-7,.,19,TRBV11-2,CASSLDRGPRGMVPHEQYF,TGTGCCAGCAGCTTAGACCGGGGCCCACGCGGGATGGTTCCCCACGAGCAGTACTTC
.,TRBJ1-1,.,15,TRBV4-3,CASSQDRVGSTEAFF,TGCGCCAGCAGCCAAGACAGGGTTGGGAGCACTGAAGCTTTCTTT
.,TRBJ2-2,TRBD1,15,TRBV5-1,CASSPRTGGAGELFF,TGCGCCAGCAGCCCGAGGACAGGGGGTGCCGGGGAGCTGTTTTTT
.,TRBJ2-5,.,12,TRBV7-2,CASSYREETQYF,TGTGCCAGCAGCTATAGGGAGGAGACCCAGTACTTC
many,TRBJ1-1,.,10,TRBV29-1,CSAGNTEAFF,TGCAGCGCCGGAAACACTGAAGCTTTCTTT
few,TRBJ2-2,TRBD2,15,TRBV15,CATSSFVAGPGELFF,TGTGCCACCAGCAGTTTTGTAGCGGGACCCGGGGAGCTGTTTTTT
few,TRBJ1-4,.,16,TRBV7-9,CASSVGARATNEKLFF,TGTGCCAGCAGCGTCGGGGCCAGGGCAACTAATGAAAAACTGTTTTTT
.,TRBJ2-6,.,10,TRBV20-1,CSAEGDVLTF,TGCAGTGCTGAGGGGGACGTCCTGACTTTC
few,TRBJ1-4,.,16,TRBV7-9,CASSHGAGTTNEKLFF,TGTGCCAGCAGCCACGGGGCGGGGACAACTAATGAAAAACTGTTTTTT
many,TRBJ2-6,.,15,TRBV7-2,CASSSRKWGANVLTF,TGTGCCAGCAGCTCCCGGAAGTGGGGGGCCAACGTCCTGACTTTC
few,TRBJ1-5,.,15,TRBV2,CASSEDGLYNQPQHF,TGTGCCAGCAGTGAAGACGGCCTCTACAATCAGCCCCAGCATTTT
many,TRBJ2-1,TRBD2,16,TRBV20-1,CSAKAGGLLSYNEQFF,TGCAGTGCTAAAGCGGGGGGCCTACTCTCCTACAATGAGCAGTTCTTC
.,TRBJ1-5,.,14,TRBV12-3/TRBV12-4,CASSGGDGNQPQHF,TGTGCCAGCAGTGGCGGGGATGGCAATCAGCCCCAGCATTTT
few,TRBJ2-1,.,17,TRBV3-1,CASSQGFASAAHNEQFF,TGTGCCAGCAGCCAAGGTTTCGCGAGCGCGGCACACAATGAGCAGTTCTTC
.,TRBJ1-2,.,13,TRBV7-9,CASSLGHGLSYTF,TGTGCCAGCAGCTTAGGACACGGTTTGAGCTACACCTTC
.,TRBJ2-7,TRBD1,14,TRBV20-1,CSASRPQTGIEQYF,TGCAGTGCTAGTAGGCCCCAGACAGGGATTGAGCAGTACTTC
few,TRBJ2-4,.,19,TRBV11-1,CASSPLWGADTLAKNIQYF,TGTGCCAGCAGCCCCCTTTGGGGCGCGGACACTTTAGCCAAAAACATTCAGTACTTC
.,TRBJ1-4,TRBD1,15,TRBV4-3,CASSRTTGGGEKLFF,TGCGCCAGCAGCCGGACGACAGGGGGAGGTGAAAAACTGTTTTTT
few,TRBJ2-3,TRBD2,16,TRBV3-1,CASRFTSGGAPDTQYF,TGTGCCAGCAGATTTACTAGCGGGGGGGCCCCAGATACGCAGTATTTT
many,TRBJ1-3,TRBD1,16,TRBV12-3/TRBV12-4,CASSPPGQGSGNTIYF,TGTGCCAGCAGTCCTCCGGGACAGGGTTCTGGAAACACCATATATTTT
.,TRBJ2-3,TRBD2,14,TRBV7-2,CASSLVSGGDTQYF,TGTGCCAGCAGCTTAGTCAGCGGGGGAGATACGCAGTATTTT
few,TRBJ2-5,TRBD2,17,TRBV20-1,CCARDLLLAGGQETQYF,TGCTGTGCTAGAGATCTCCTACTAGCGGGGGGGCAAGAGACCCAGTACTTC
.,TRBJ2-1,.,11,TRBV20-1,CSARVAGEQFF,TGCAGTGCTAGAGTCGCGGGAGAGCAGTTCTTC
.,TRBJ1-5,TRBD1,15,TRBV12-3/TRBV12-4,CASSSTGGPNQPQHF,TGTGCCAGCAGCTCGACAGGGGGCCCCAATCAGCCCCAGCATTTT
few,TRBJ1-1,TRBD1,15,TRBV7-9,CASSRAGTGDTEAFF,TGTGCCAGCAGCCGGGCCGGGACAGGGGACACTGAAGCTTTCTTT
.,TRBJ2-3,.,17,TRBV15,CATSRGHRVPGTDTQYF,TGTGCCACCAGCAGAGGACACAGGGTTCCTGGCACAGATACGCAGTATTTT